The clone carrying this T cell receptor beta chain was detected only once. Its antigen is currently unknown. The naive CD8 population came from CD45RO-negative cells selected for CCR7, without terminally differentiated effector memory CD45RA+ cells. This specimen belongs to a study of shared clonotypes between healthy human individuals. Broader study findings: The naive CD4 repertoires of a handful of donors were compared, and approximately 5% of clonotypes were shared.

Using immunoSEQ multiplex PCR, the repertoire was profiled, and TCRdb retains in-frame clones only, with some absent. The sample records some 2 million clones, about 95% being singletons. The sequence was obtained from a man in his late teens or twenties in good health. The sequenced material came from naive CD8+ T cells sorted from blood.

The CDR3 sequence: CASSPWGTGVSPLHF. The CDR3 nucleotides read TGTGCCAGCAGCCCCTGGGGGACAGGGGTTTCACCCCTCCACTTT. The chain uses TRBV13 and TRBJ1-6, with TRBD1 identical over 10 bases. V gave up 5 bases and J gave up 9 bases; unmatched junction bases: 7. Germline CDR1 is PRHDT and CDR2 is FYEKMQ (reference sequence). The CDR3 consists of 15 residues.